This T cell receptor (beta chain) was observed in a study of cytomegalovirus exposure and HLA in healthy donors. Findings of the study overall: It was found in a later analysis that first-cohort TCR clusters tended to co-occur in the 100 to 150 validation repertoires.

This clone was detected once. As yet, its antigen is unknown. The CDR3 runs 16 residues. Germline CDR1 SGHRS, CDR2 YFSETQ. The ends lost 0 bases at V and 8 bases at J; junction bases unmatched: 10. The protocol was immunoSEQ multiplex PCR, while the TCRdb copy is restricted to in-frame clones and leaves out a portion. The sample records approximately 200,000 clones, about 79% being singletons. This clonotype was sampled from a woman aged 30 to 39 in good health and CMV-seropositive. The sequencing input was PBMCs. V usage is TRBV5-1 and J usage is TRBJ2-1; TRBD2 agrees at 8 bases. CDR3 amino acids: CASSLEVREGLDEQFF. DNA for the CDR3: TGCGCCAGCAGCTTGGAGGTTCGGGAGGGCCTGGATGAGCAGTTCTTC.